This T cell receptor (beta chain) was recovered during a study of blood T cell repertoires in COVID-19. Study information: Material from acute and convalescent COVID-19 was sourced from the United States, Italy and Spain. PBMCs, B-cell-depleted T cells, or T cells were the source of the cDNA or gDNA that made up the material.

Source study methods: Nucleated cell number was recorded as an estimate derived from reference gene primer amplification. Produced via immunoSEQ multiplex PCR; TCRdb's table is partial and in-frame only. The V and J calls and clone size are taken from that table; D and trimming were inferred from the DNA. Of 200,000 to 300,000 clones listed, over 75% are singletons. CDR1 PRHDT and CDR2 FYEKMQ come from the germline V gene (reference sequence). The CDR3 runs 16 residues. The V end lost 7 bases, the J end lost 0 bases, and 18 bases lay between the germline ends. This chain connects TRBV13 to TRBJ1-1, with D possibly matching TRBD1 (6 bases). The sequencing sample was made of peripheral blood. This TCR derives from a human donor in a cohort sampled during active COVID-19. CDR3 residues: CASISSVRGMNTEAFF. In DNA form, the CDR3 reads TGTGCCAGCATCTCGTCGGTCAGGGGAATGAACACTGAAGCTTTCTTT.